This TCR beta chain was profiled in a study of PD-1 blockade in classical Hodgkin lymphoma. Each patient relapsed following autologous stem cell transplantation, and prior brentuximab vedotin exposure differed. When best responses were assessed, they were complete response, partial response or progressive disease. The repertoire was sequenced with immunoSEQ multiplex PCR; TCRdb's copy has only in-frame clones and lacks some. The table lists more than 13,000 clones, just under 80% of them singletons. Germline values: CDR1 SGHRS, CDR2 YFSETQ. The CDR3 is 15 amino acids. Trimming took 0 bases from V and 1 from J; bases not matched to a gene: 3.

This TCR was sampled from a human donor with classical Hodgkin lymphoma. This chain links TRBV5-1 with TRBJ2-5; 7 bases match TRBD1. This specimen was peripheral blood mononuclear cells (PBMCs), taken before the second cycle of nivolumab. The CDR3 DNA is TGCGCCAGCAGCTTGGCTACAGGGGTCCAAGAGACCCAGTACTTC. It is translated as CASSLATGVQETQYF.